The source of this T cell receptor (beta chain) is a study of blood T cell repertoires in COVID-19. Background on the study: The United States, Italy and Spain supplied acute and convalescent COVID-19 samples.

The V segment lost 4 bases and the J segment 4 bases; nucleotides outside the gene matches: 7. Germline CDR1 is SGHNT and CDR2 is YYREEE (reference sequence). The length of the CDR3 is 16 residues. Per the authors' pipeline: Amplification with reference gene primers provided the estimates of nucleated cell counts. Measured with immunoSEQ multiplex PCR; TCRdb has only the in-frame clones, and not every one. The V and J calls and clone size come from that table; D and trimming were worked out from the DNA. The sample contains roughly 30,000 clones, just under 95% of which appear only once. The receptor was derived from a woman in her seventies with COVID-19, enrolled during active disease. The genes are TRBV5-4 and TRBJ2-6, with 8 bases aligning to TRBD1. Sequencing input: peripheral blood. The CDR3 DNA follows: TGTGCCAGCAGCCTCACCCAGGGGGCCGGGGCCAACGTCCTGACTTTC. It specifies CASSLTQGAGANVLTF.